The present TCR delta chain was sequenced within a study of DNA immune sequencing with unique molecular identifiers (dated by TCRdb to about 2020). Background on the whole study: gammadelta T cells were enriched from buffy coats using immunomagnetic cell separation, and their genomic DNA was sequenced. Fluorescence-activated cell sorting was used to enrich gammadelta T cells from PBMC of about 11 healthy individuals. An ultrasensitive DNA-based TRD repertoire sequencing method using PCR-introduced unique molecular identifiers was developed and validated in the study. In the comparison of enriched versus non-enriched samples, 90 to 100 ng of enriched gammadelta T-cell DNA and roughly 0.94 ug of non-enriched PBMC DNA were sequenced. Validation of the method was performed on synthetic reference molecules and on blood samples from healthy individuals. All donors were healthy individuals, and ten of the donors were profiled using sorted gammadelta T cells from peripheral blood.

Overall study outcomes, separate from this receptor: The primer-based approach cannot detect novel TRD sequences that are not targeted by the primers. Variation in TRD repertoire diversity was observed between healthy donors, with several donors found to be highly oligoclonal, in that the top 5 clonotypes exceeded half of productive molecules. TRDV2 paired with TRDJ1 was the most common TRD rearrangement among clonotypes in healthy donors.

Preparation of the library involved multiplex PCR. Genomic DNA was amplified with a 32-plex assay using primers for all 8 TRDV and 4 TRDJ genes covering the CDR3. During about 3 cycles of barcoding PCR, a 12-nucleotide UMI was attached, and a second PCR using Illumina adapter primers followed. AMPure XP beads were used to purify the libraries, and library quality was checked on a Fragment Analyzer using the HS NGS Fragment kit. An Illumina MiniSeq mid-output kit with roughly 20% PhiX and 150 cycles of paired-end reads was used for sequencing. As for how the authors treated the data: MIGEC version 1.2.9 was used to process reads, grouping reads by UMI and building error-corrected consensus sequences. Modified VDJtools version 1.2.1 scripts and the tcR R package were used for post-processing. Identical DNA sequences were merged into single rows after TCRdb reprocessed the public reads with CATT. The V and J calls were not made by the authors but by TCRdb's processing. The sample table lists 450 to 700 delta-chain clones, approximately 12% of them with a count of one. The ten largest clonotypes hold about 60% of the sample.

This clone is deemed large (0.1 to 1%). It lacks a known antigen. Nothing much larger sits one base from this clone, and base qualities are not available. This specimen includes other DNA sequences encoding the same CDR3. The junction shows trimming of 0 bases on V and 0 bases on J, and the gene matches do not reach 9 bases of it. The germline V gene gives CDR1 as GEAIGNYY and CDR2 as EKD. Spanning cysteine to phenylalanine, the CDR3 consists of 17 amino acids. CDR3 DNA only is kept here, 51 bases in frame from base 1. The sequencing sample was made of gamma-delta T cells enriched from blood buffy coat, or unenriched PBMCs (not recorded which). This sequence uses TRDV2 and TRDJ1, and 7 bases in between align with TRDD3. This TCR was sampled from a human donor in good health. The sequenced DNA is TGTGCCTGTGACACCCTCGTGTTGGGGGAGAACACCGATAAACTCATCTTT. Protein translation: CACDTLVLGENTDKLIF.